These 16 T cell receptor beta chains originate from one sample sequenced in a study of T cell responses to AZD1222 COVID-19 vaccine. Using immunoSEQ multiplex PCR, the repertoire was profiled, and TCRdb retains in-frame clones only, with some absent. Here the sample spans under 200,000 clones, about nine tenths being singletons. This sample comprised peripheral blood, obtained on day 0 of AZD1222 vaccination. The source of these receptors is an adult in good health.

This chain joins TRBV30 and TRBJ2-7, with TRBD1 matching 9 bases. The junction had 10 bases not matched to a gene; V was cut back by 4 bases and J by 6 bases. CDR3 length: 14 residues. Germline assignment: CDR1 GTSNPN and CDR2 SVGIG (reference sequence). The CDR3 sequence: CAWKTGTGISEQYF. Written as DNA, the CDR3 is TGTGCCTGGAAAACCGGGACAGGGATAAGCGAGCAGTACTTC.

This rearrangement joins TRBV6-2 or TRBV6-3 to TRBJ2-1; D is uncertain. The V gene lost 2 bases and the J gene lost 3 bases, with 8 bases spanning the gap. Germline V gene data show CDR1 as MNHEY and CDR2 as SVGEGT. This CDR3 is 14 amino acids long. CDR3: CASSYAQVYNEQFF. The CDR3 nucleotides read TGTGCCAGCAGTTACGCGCAGGTCTACAATGAGCAGTTCTTC.

The chain joins TRBV24-1 to TRBJ1-5; D remains unclear. Trimming cost V 5 bases and J 7 bases, with 8 bases left between them. The germline gives CDR1 KGHDR, CDR2 SFDVKD. CDR3 size: 12 residues. CDR3 in DNA: TGTGCCACCAGTGGTCTACAGCAGCCCCAGCATTTT. Translated: CATSGLQQPQHF.

For the CDR3, the DNA is TGTGCCAGCAGTAGACAGGAAAACACTGAAGCTTTCTTT. This encodes CASSRQENTEAFF. The rearrangement uses TRBV2 and TRBJ1-1; D is possibly TRBD1 (6 bases). The V end lost 5 bases, the J end lost 2 bases, and 9 bases lay between the germline ends. The CDR3 is 13 residues long. Germline V gene sequence: CDR1 SNHLY, CDR2 FYNNEI.

V usage is TRBV5-6 and J usage is TRBJ1-4; D uncertain. Between the trimmed V and J ends, which lost 0 bases and 3 bases, there was a span of 6 bases. There are 14 residues in the CDR3. Germline V gene data show CDR1 as SGHDT and CDR2 as YYEEEE. CDR3 DNA sequence: TGTGCCAGCAGCTTGGGGCAGCCTAATGAAAAACTGTTTTTT. Its translation is CASSLGQPNEKLFF.

This chain joins TRBV7-2 and TRBJ2-4, with D perhaps given as TRBD1 or TRBD2 (5 bases each). Germline V gives CDR1 SGHTA, CDR2 FQGNSA. V lost 2 bases to trimming and J lost 6 bases, with 8 bases between them. There are 13 residues in the CDR3. Here the CDR3 reads CASSLLRGNIQYF. The CDR3 nucleotides are TGTGCCAGCAGCTTACTGAGGGGAAACATTCAGTACTTC.

The chain is built from TRBV5-1 and TRBJ1-3; TRBD1 is a possible D gene (5 bases). Deletions cut 5 bases from V and 0 bases from J, with 9 bases between. The CDR3 contains 14 residues. From germline, CDR1 is SGHRS and CDR2 YFSETQ. CDR3 bases: TGCGCCAGCAGACAGGAAAGCTCTGGAAACACCATATATTTT. Protein: CASRQESSGNTIYF.

The J gene is TRBJ1-2, the V gene TRBV11-2; D is unclear. The CDR3 consists of 14 residues. The V end lost 5 bases, the J end lost 3 bases, and 13 bases lay between the germline ends. Germline values: CDR1 SGHAT, CDR2 FQNNGV. In DNA form, the CDR3 reads TGTGCCAGCAGCCGCACTGGACGACACTATGGCTACACCTTC. Translation gives CASSRTGRHYGYTF.

This chain's CDR3 is CASSQDRTSGATDTQYF. Here the CDR3 DNA reads TGCGCCAGCAGCCAAGATCGCACTAGCGGGGCCACAGATACGCAGTATTTT. The chain joins TRBV4-3 to TRBJ2-3; 10 nucleotides line up with TRBD2. V was clipped by 0 bases and J by 2 bases; unmatched bases: 5. CDR1 LGHNA and CDR2 YSLEER come from the germline V gene. This CDR3 region has 17 residues.

The chain combines TRBV7-3 with TRBJ2-2; D not certain. Germline CDR1 reads SGHTA; CDR2 reads FQGTGA. There are 13 residues in the CDR3. V lost 4 bases and J 6 bases, leaving 9 bases between the germline ends. CDR3 in DNA: TGTGCCAGCAGCTATCTAAACGCCGGGGAGCTGTTTTTT. Translated: CASSYLNAGELFF.

J is TRBJ2-2 and V is TRBV21-1; the table's D call, TRBD2, was not checked against the DNA. TRBV21-1 is deemed a pseudogene. The CDR3 is 18 residues long. In DNA form, the CDR3 reads TGTGCCAGCAGCAAGGGGGCCCCCGGACTAGGGGCTACCGGGGAGCTGTTTTTT. Amino acid sequence: CASSKGAPGLGATGELFF.

V gene TRBV5-1 combines with J gene TRBJ1-1; D is unclear. V lost 0 bases and J 1 base, leaving 10 bases between the germline ends. The length of the CDR3 is 15 residues. The V gene's germline CDR1 is SGHRS and CDR2 YFSETQ. The CDR3 nucleotides read TGCGCCAGCAGCTTGGGGGGAAGGCCGAACACTGAAGCTTTCTTT. Translating gives CASSLGGRPNTEAFF.

The V gene is TRBV4-1, the J gene TRBJ1-1; D unclear. Germline V gene lookup returns CDR1 MGHRA and CDR2 YSYEKL. The V and J ends lost 4 bases and 4 bases respectively, with 13 bases between them. This CDR3 comprises 14 residues. The CDR3 DNA follows: TGCGCCAGCAGCCTATCGGGAGCGAGCACTGAAGCTTTCTTT. It is translated as CASSLSGASTEAFF.

The rearrangement uses TRBV27 and TRBJ1-1, with D perhaps TRBD1 (5 bases). CDR3 length equals 12 residues. The V gene lost 6 bases and the J gene lost 5 bases, with 10 bases spanning the gap. Germline V gives CDR1 MNHEY, CDR2 SMNVEV (reference sequence). The DNA of the CDR3 is TGTGCCAGCAGAGACAGTCCGACTGAAGCTTTCTTT. As protein: CASRDSPTEAFF.

DNA of the CDR3: TGTGCCTGGAGTCACGCAGGGGCATCGGGAAACTACGAGCAGTACTTC. Residues: CAWSHAGASGNYEQYF. The V and J genes are TRBV30 and TRBJ2-7; D may be TRBD1 (6 bases). CDR3 length: 16 amino acids. Germline CDR1 reads GTSNPN; CDR2 reads SVGIG (reference sequence). Deletions cut 2 bases from V and 3 bases from J, with 20 bases between.

The V and J genes are TRBV6-1 and TRBJ1-3; D unresolved. This CDR3 is built from 16 residues. Germline V lookup: CDR1 MNHNS, CDR2 SASEGT. Deletions cut 4 bases from V and 4 bases from J, with 17 bases between. The CDR3 DNA reads TGTGCCAGCAGTGCTACCTCTGGACTTTTCGGAAACACCATATATTTT. As protein: CASSATSGLFGNTIYF.